The 32 T cell receptor beta chains listed next were all sequenced from one sample in a study of tumor-infiltrating lymphocytes in oesophageal squamous cell carcinoma. TCRdb reprocessed the PCR reads with MiXCR, giving one entry per CDR3 protein. The sample holds approximately 12,000 distinct CDR3 sequences, roughly 60% seen once. The specimen sequenced was esophageal tumor tissue. The receptors were sampled from a male donor with esophageal squamous cell carcinoma.

The V gene is TRBV6-6, the J gene TRBJ2-1; 10 nucleotides align to TRBD2. The assigned J gene may be wrong: the sequence end matches TRBJ2-5 better. This CDR3 has 16 amino acids. Germline CDR1 and CDR2: MNHNY and SVGAGI (reference sequence). The CDR3 DNA is TGTGCCAGCAGTTACTCAACTAGCGGGGATTTCGAGACCCAGTACTTC. This codes for CASSYSTSGDFETQYF.

This clonotype was counted many times. The genes are TRBV12-3 or TRBV12-4 and TRBJ2-5, with TRBD2 matching 8 bases. The CDR3 runs 16 residues. Trimming removed 6 bases from V and 0 bases from J; junction bases left unmatched: 9. The CDR3 region has the DNA TGTGCCAGCAGCGCGACTAGCGAGGGCAACCAAGAGACCCAGTACTTC. Translating gives CASSATSEGNQETQYF.

V usage is TRBV7-4 and J usage is TRBJ1-1, with D unclear. The V and J ends lost 2 bases and 2 bases respectively, with 9 bases between them. CDR3 length: 14 amino acids. CDR1 is SGHVT and CDR2 is SQSDAQ in the germline V gene. The CDR3: CASSLSRGNTEAFF. CDR3 DNA: TGTGCCAGCAGCTTAAGCCGAGGAAACACTGAAGCTTTCTTT.

This clonotype turned up a few times. The V and J genes are TRBV7-8 and TRBJ2-5; 7 positions agree with TRBD2. Trimming at V came to 1 base and at J to 3 bases, leaving 8 bases not matched to a gene. CDR1 and CDR2 (germline): SGHVS, FQNEAQ. The CDR3 length is 16 residues. The CDR3 sequence: CASSLGGGVTKETQYF. The CDR3, as DNA: TGTGCCAGCAGCTTAGGGGGGGGGGTAACCAAAGAGACCCAGTACTTC. Full variable domain (remainder filled in from reference TRBV7-8 and TRBJ2-5): GAGVSQSPRYKVAKRGQDVALRCDPISGHVSLFWYQQALGQGPEFLTYFQNEAQLDKSGLPSDRFFAERPEGSVSTLKIQRTQQEDSAVYLCASSLGGGVTKETQYFGPGTRLLVL.

In its sample, this clonotype was seen a few times. This chain uses TRBV7-6 with TRBJ2-5, with D perhaps TRBD1 (6 bases). V lost 7 bases and J lost 0, with 12 bases in between. CDR3 length equals 14 residues. The germline gives CDR1 SGHVS, CDR2 FNYEAQ. The CDR3 loop is CASNSPGDQETQYF. CDR3 bases: TGTGCCAGCAACAGCCCAGGGGACCAAGAGACCCAGTACTTC.

The chain employs TRBV19 and TRBJ2-2; TRBD2 agrees at 12 bases. Germline V CDR1 and CDR2: LNHDA, SQIVND (reference sequence). V shed 7 bases and J 5 bases; nucleotides not matched to a gene: 5. CDR3 length: 15 residues. CDR3 DNA sequence: TGTGCCAGTACGACTAGCGGGAGTCGTACCGGGGAGCTGTTTTTT. Its translation is CASTTSGSRTGELFF.

V is TRBV7-2 and J is TRBJ2-1; D gene uncertain. Trimming removed 1 base from V and 9 bases from J, with 7 bases in between. The CDR3 runs 12 residues. The V gene's germline CDR1 is SGHTA and CDR2 FQGNSA. The CDR3 is CASSLGVVEQFF. The CDR3 region has the DNA TGTGCCAGCAGCTTAGGAGTTGTTGAGCAGTTCTTC.

In its sample, this clonotype was seen once. The V gene is TRBV7-2, the J gene TRBJ2-1, with 7 bases lining up with TRBD2. The CDR3 loop spans 16 amino acids. Per the germline V gene, CDR1 is SGHTA and CDR2 is FQGNSA. V trimming: 5 bases; J trimming: 6 bases; junction bases outside the gene matches: 13. CDR3 amino acids: CASSTSAAGVGNEQFF. The CDR3 nucleotides are TGTGCCAGCAGCACCAGTGCGGCGGGAGTTGGCAATGAGCAGTTCTTC.

J is TRBJ2-1 and V is TRBV6-1, with D possibly matching TRBD2 (5 bases). Germline lookup yields CDR1 MNHNS and CDR2 SASEGT. The CDR3 is made up of 15 amino acids. V lost 8 bases and J 6 bases, leaving 20 bases between the germline ends. In DNA form, the CDR3 reads TGTGCCAGCCCGGCCTTGGCAGGTCGGGGCAATGAGCAGTTCTTC. It translates to CASPALAGRGNEQFF.

This rearrangement joins TRBV4-3 to TRBJ2-1; 8 bases map to TRBD1. V trimming: 1 base; J trimming: 4 bases; junction bases outside the gene matches: 0. There are 14 residues in the CDR3. Germline V gene lookup returns CDR1 LGHNA and CDR2 YSLEER. CDR3 protein: CASSQGTGYNEQFF. The CDR3 bases are TGCGCCAGCAGCCAAGGGACAGGGTACAATGAGCAGTTCTTC.

V usage is TRBV7-6 and J usage is TRBJ2-3; maybe TRBD2 (5 bases). Germline-derived CDR1 and CDR2 are SGHVS and FNYEAQ. Trimming took off 2 bases at V and 3 bases at J, with 15 bases between the two ends. The length of the CDR3 is 16 residues. The CDR3 DNA reads TGTGCCAGCAGCTTATCCGGTGCGGGTGGGACAGATACGCAGTATTTT. As protein: CASSLSGAGGTDTQYF.

This clonotype came up many times. A much larger clone lies a single base off, so this may be a read error. CDR3 region: CASSLGNIGVEQYF. In nucleotides, the CDR3 is TGTGCCAGCAGCTTAGGAAATATTGGGGTTGAGCAGTACTTC. The V gene is TRBV11-2, the J gene TRBJ2-5; D is ambiguous. Germline V CDR1 and CDR2: SGHAT, FQNNGV. Trimming cost V 1 base and J 11 bases, with 17 bases left between them. The CDR3 has 14 residues.

V usage is TRBV7-2 and J usage is TRBJ2-5; D is unclear. Near its end, the DNA agrees better with TRBJ2-1, so the J call may be wrong. This CDR3 has 13 residues. Germline V gene sequence: CDR1 SGHTA, CDR2 FQGNSA. The CDR3: CASSLGLLDEQFF. The CDR3 DNA reads TGTGCCAGCAGCTTAGGGCTTTTGGATGAGCAGTTCTTC.

J is TRBJ2-2 and V is TRBV11-2; D is unclear. The CDR3 extends over 13 amino acids. The germline V and J ends were trimmed by 4 bases and 6 bases, with 9 bases remaining between them. Per germline, CDR1 SGHAT and CDR2 FQNNGV. CDR3 protein: CASSWSAAGELFF. CDR3 bases: TGTGCCAGCAGCTGGTCGGCGGCCGGGGAGCTGTTTTTT. The variable domain in full, completed from reference TRBV11-2 and TRBJ2-2, reads EAGVAQSPRYKIIEKRQSVAFWCNPISGHATLYWYQQILGQGPKLLIQFQNNGVVDDSQLPKDRFSAERLKGVDSTLKIQPAKLEDSAVYLCASSWSAAGELFFGEGSRLTVL.

The V and J genes are TRBV19 and TRBJ2-4; TRBD1 matches 8 bases. The ends lost 6 bases at V and 13 bases at J; junction bases unmatched: 20. CDR1 is LNHDA, CDR2 SQIVND, per germline (reference sequence). This CDR3 comprises 16 residues. This chain's CDR3 is CASSPLGTGTGLRQYF. The CDR3 DNA is TGTGCCAGTAGCCCTCTCGGAACCGGGACAGGACTGCGGCAGTACTTC.

The V gene is TRBV6-8, the J gene TRBJ2-7; possibly TRBD2 for D (6 bases). The J call is doubtful: the DNA matches TRBJ2-5 better. From germline, CDR1 is MNHGY and CDR2 SAAAGT. The CDR3 is 15 amino acids. The CDR3 spells CASTQAWGRQETQYF. The CDR3 nucleotides are TGTGCCAGCACCCAAGCGTGGGGGAGGCAAGAGACCCAGTACTTC.

The genes are TRBV6-2 or TRBV6-3 and TRBJ2-5, with 8 nucleotides matching TRBD1. The DNA end is a closer match to TRBJ2-3, so the J assignment may be wrong. Germline CDR1 is MNHEY and CDR2 is SVGEGT. The CDR3 is made up of 13 amino acids. The CDR3, as DNA: TGTGCCAGCAGTGACGGACAGGGCTACACGCAGTATTTT. The encoded protein is CASSDGQGYTQYF.

This clonotype occurred a few times. The chain uses TRBV7-3 and TRBJ2-3, with 11 nucleotides matching TRBD2. The ends lost 1 base at V and 7 bases at J; junction bases unmatched: 7. The CDR3 spans 16 residues. Germline CDR1 SGHTA, CDR2 FQGTGA. The CDR3 loop reads CASSLSLTSGSYTQYF. CDR3 coding DNA: TGTGCCAGCAGCTTAAGCCTAACTAGCGGGAGTTATACGCAGTATTTT.

This clonotype is a singleton in its sample. The chain couples TRBV7-2 to TRBJ2-4; possibly TRBD2 for D (6 bases). The DNA end favors TRBJ2-7, so the J call may be wrong. The CDR3 extends over 13 amino acids. In germline, CDR1 is SGHTA, CDR2 FQGNSA. This CDR3 is CASSFDGRREQYF. CDR3 DNA sequence: TGTGCCAGCAGTTTTGACGGGAGACGCGAGCAGTACTTC.

The chain joins TRBV11-2 to TRBJ2-1, with D uncertain. TRBJ1-1 matches the DNA end more closely, so the J call is doubtful. In germline, CDR1 is SGHAT, CDR2 FQNNGV. This CDR3 is built from 13 residues. The CDR3 reads CASSLGPYTEAFF. CDR3 sequence (DNA): TGTGCCAGCAGCTTAGGACCGTACACTGAAGCTTTCTTT.

The chain's CDR3 is CASSYRTSGSPGTQYF. The CDR3 bases are TGTGCCAGCAGCTACAGGACTAGCGGGAGTCCTGGGACCCAGTACTTC. The V and J genes are TRBV6-2 or TRBV6-3 and TRBJ2-5; TRBD2 agrees at 13 bases. V gave up 6 bases and J gave up 7 bases; unmatched junction bases: 11. The CDR3 runs 16 residues. Per germline, CDR1 MNHEY and CDR2 SVGEGT.

This clonotype was recorded at least ten times. The rearrangement links TRBV15 to TRBJ2-7, with 10 positions matching TRBD2. Germline loops: CDR1 LNHNV, CDR2 YYDKDF (reference sequence). The CDR3 sequence is 15 residues long. After removal of 3 bases from V and 2 bases from J, the junction contained 4 bases not matched to a gene. This CDR3 reads CATSRRTSGTYEQYF. The CDR3 coding sequence is TGTGCCACCAGCAGGCGGACTAGCGGCACCTACGAGCAGTACTTC.

Note on this clonotype: An end of the junction does not agree with germline; a read error may underlie this. J is TRBJ1-1 and V is TRBV11-2; possibly TRBD1 for D (5 bases). The V gene's germline CDR1 is SGHAT and CDR2 FQNNGV. The CDR3 is 15 amino acids. CDR3 DNA sequence: TGTGCCAGAAGCTTAGATGGGGGGGGGAACACTGAAGCTTTCTTT. Amino acid sequence: CARSLDGGGNTEAFF.

This clonotype was counted only a few times. The chain links TRBV7-2 to TRBJ2-4, with TRBD2 matching over 7 bases. The J call may be in error: the DNA end matches TRBJ2-7 better. CDR1 and CDR2 (germline): SGHTA, FQGNSA. This CDR3 has 16 residues. The CDR3 sequence is CASSKRVASGAYEQYF. CDR3 DNA: TGTGCCAGCAGCAAACGGGTCGCTAGCGGAGCCTACGAGCAGTACTTC.

The rearrangement joins TRBV7-3 to TRBJ2-5; tentative D call: TRBD2 (5 bases). CDR1 SGHTA and CDR2 FQGTGA come from the germline V gene. The V gene lost 2 bases and the J gene lost 4 bases, with 14 bases spanning the gap. The CDR3 has 15 residues. CDR3 in DNA: TGTGCCAGCAGCTTAGCGGGCCTTCTTGGAGAGACCCAGTACTTC. Translated, it gives CASSLAGLLGETQYF. Full variable domain (outside the CDR3, taken from reference TRBV7-3 and TRBJ2-5): GAGVSQTPSNKVTEKGKYVELRCDPISGHTALYWYRQSLGQGPEFLIYFQGTGAADDSGLPNDRFFAVRPEGSVSTLKIQRTERGDSAVYLCASSLAGLLGETQYFGPGTRLLVL.

The chain combines TRBV7-2 with TRBJ2-1; 9 bases map to TRBD1. TRBJ2-7 matches the DNA end more closely, so the J call is doubtful. This CDR3 contains 15 residues. Per germline, CDR1 SGHTA and CDR2 FQGNSA. CDR3 in DNA: TGTGCCAGCAGCCGGACAGGGGCCGGATTTAATGAGCAGTACTTC. Translation gives CASSRTGAGFNEQYF.

This clonotype was seen only a few times. The CDR3 DNA follows: TGTGCCAGCAGCCTAAGGACAGACACAGATACGCAGTATTTT. Translation: CASSLRTDTDTQYF. This rearrangement joins TRBV7-2 to TRBJ2-3; D perhaps matches TRBD1 (6 bases). Germline CDR1 SGHTA, CDR2 FQGNSA. With 5 bases removed from V and 2 bases from J, the gap between germline ends came to 11 bases. The CDR3 runs 14 residues. The full variable domain, its missing parts supplied by reference TRBV7-2 and TRBJ2-3, is GAGVSQSPSNKVTEKGKDVELRCDPISGHTALYWYRQSLGQGLEFLIYFQGNSAPDKSGLPSDRFSAERTGGSVSTLTIQRTQQEDSAVYLCASSLRTDTDTQYFGPGTRLTVL.

V gene TRBV7-2 combines with J gene TRBJ2-5; 7 bases align to TRBD1. The J call is doubtful: the DNA matches TRBJ2-4 better. The CDR3 sequence is 16 residues long. Germline V CDR1 and CDR2: SGHTA, FQGNSA. The CDR3 reads CASSPDRAEAKNIQYF. The CDR3 DNA is TGTGCCAGCAGCCCAGACAGGGCGGAGGCCAAAAACATTCAGTACTTC.

The chain joins TRBV6-8 to TRBJ2-3, with D perhaps TRBD2 (6 bases). V was shortened by 5 bases and J by 6 bases, with 12 bases between the two germline ends. The CDR3 sequence is 13 residues long. Germline assignment: CDR1 MNHGY and CDR2 SAAAGT. The CDR3, as DNA: TGTGCCAGCAGTATCCCGACTAGTGATACGCAGTATTTT. Protein: CASSIPTSDTQYF.

This chain uses TRBV11-1 with TRBJ2-7; tentatively, D is TRBD1 (5 bases). The CDR3 sequence is 11 residues long. V was pared by 8 bases and J by 3 bases, with 8 bases between. The germline CDR1 and CDR2 sequences are SGHAT and FQDESV (reference sequence). CDR3 residues: CASGQGYEQYF. CDR3 DNA sequence: TGTGCCAGCGGGCAGGGCTACGAGCAGTACTTC.

V is TRBV12-3 or TRBV12-4 and J is TRBJ2-7; no clear D. Trimming cost V 5 bases and J 2 bases, with 10 bases left between them. The CDR3 is 13 amino acids. For the CDR3, the DNA is TGTGCCAGCAGTCTTACGGTCCCCTACGAGCAGTACTTC. Translating gives CASSLTVPYEQYF.

The chain carries TRBV7-3 and TRBJ2-3; tentatively, D is TRBD2 (5 bases). CDR1 is SGHTA, CDR2 FQGTGA, per germline. Trimming took off 2 bases at V and 1 base at J, with 7 bases between the two ends. The CDR3 runs 14 residues. Written as DNA, the CDR3 is TGTGCCAGCAGCTTATCCGGGGGCACAGATACGCAGTATTTT. This sequence encodes CASSLSGGTDTQYF.